This record covers a single T cell receptor (beta chain). These data are taken from a study of blood T cell repertoires in COVID-19. About the research overall: Specimens from acute and convalescent COVID-19 originated in the United States, Italy and Spain. The analysed material was cDNA or gDNA that came from T cells, B-cell-depleted T cells, or PBMCs.

How the authors handled the data: Researchers report that nucleated cell counts were estimated from reference gene primer amplification. Libraries were prepared by immunoSEQ multiplex PCR; TCRdb keeps only in-frame clonotypes and omits some of them. D and trimming were read from the DNA, whereas the V and J calls and clone size are those reported in that table. The table shows about 75,000 clones, with about 90% occurring only once. Germline V gives CDR1 LNHDA, CDR2 SQIVND (reference sequence). The CDR3 is 13 amino acids. Trimming took 3 bases from V and 6 from J, leaving 9 bases between them. The sequence came from a human donor in a cohort sampled during active COVID-19. Sequenced: peripheral blood. This sequence joins TRBV19 and TRBJ2-4; TRBD1 is a possible D gene (5 bases). CDR3 nucleotides: TGTGCCAGTAGTATGGGTCAGGGAAACATTCAGTACTTC. It encodes CASSMGQGNIQYF.